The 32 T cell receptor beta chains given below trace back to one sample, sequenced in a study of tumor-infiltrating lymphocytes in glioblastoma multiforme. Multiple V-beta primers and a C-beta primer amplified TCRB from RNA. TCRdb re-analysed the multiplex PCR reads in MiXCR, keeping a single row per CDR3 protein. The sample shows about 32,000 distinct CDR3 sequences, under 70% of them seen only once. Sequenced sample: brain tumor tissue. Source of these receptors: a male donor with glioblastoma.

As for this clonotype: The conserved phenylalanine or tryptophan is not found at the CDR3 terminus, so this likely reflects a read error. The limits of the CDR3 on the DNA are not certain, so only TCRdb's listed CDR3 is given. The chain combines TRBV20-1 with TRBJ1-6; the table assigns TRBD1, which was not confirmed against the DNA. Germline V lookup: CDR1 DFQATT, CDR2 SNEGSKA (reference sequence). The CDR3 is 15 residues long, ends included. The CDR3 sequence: CSARDEAGGFIHPPL.

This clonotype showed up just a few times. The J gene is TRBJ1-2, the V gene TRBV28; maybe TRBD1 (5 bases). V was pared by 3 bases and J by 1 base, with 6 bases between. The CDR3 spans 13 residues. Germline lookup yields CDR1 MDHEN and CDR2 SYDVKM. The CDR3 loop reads CASSLGVNYGYTF. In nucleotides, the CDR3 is TGTGCCAGCAGTTTGGGGGTTAACTATGGCTACACCTTC.

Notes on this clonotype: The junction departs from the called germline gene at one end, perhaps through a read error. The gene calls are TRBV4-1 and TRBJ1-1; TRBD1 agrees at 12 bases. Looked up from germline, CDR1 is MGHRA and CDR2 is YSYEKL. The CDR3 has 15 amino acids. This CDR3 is CASSQAGTGGTETFF. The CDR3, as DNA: TGCGCCAGCAGTCAAGCCGGGACAGGGGGCACTGAAACTTTCTTT.

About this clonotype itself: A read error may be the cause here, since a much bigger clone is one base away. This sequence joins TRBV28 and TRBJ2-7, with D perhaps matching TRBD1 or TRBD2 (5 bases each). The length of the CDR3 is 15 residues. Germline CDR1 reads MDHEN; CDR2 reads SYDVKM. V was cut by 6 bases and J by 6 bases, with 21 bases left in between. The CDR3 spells CASRPQTRGGSEQYF. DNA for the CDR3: TGTGCCAGCAGACCACAGACAAGGGGCGGGTCCGAGCAGTACTTC.

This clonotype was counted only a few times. CDR3 in DNA: TGTGCCAGCAGTTATAGGGGCGGGGAGCTGTTTTTT. It yields the protein CASSYRGGELFF. This chain uses TRBV12-3 or TRBV12-4 with TRBJ2-2; TRBD1 is a possible D gene (5 bases). V dropped 4 bases and J dropped 7 bases, with 7 bases sitting between them. The CDR3 has 12 residues.

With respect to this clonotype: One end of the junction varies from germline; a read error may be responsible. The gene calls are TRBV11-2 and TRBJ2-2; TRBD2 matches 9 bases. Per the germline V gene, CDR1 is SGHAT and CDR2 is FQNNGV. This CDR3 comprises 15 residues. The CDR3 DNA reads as TGCACCAGCAGCTCGATAGCGGGAGCGGGCAGGGAGCTATTTTTT. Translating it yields CTSSSIAGAGRELFF.

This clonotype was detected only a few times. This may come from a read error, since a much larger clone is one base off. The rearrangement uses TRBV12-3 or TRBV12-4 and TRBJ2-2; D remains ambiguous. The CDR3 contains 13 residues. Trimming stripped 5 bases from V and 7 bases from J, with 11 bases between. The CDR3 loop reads CASSDGRIGELFF. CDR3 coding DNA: TGTGCCAGCAGTGACGGTCGCATCGGGGAGCTGTTTTTT.

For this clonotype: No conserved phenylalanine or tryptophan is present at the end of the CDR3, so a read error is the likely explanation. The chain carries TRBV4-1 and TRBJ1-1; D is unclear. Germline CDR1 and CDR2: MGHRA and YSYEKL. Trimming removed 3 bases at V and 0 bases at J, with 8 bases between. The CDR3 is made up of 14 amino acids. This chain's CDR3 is CASSQEDMNTEAFL. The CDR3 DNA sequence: TGCGCCAGCAGCCAGGAGGATATGAACACTGAAGCTTTCCTT.

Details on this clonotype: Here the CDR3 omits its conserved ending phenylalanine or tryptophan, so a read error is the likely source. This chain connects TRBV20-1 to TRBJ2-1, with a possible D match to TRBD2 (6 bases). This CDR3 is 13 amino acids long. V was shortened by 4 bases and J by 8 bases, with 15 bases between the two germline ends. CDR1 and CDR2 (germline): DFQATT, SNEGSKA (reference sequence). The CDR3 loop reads CSAIGRSYDEQFL. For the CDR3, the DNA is TGCAGTGCTATCGGGAGAAGTTACGATGAGCAGTTCCTC.

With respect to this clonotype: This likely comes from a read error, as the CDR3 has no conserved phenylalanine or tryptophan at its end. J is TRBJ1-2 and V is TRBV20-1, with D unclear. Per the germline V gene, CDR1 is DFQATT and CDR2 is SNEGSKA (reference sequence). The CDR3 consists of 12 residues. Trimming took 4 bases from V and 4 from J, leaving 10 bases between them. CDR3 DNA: TGCAGTGCTACGAGGTCGGGCTATGGCTACACCCTC. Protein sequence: CSATRSGYGYTL.

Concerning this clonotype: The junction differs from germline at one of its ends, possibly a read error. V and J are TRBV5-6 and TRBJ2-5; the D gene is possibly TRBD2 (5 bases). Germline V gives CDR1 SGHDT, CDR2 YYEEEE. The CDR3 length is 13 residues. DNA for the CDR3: TGTGCCAGCAACTTGGAGGAGGAAGAGACCCAGTACTTC. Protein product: CASNLEEEETQYF. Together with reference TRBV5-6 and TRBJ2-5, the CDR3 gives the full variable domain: DAGVTQSPTHLIKTRGQQVTLRCSPKSGHDTVSWYQQALGQGPQFIFQYYEEEERQRGNFPDRFSGHQFPNYSSELNVNALLLGDSALYLCASNLEEEETQYFGPGTRLLVL.

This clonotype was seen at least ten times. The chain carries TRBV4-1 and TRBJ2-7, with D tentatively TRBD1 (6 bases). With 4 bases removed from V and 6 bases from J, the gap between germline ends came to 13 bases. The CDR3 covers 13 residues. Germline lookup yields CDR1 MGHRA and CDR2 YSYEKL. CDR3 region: CASSRGLAVEQYF. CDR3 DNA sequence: TGCGCCAGCAGCCGGGGGCTCGCAGTCGAGCAGTACTTC.

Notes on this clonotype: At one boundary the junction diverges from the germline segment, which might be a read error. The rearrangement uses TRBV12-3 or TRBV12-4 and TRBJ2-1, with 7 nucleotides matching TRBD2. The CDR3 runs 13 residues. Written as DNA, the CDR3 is TGTGCCAGCTGTTTACTCGGGGGGAATGGGCAGTTCTTC. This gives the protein CASCLLGGNGQFF.

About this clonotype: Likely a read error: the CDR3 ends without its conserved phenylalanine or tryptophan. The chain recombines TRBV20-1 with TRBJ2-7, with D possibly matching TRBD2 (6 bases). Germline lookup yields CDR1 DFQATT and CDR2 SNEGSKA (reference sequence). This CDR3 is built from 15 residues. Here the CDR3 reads CSSREGTSEGYEQYY. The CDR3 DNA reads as TGCAGTTCTAGAGAAGGGACTTCGGAGGGTTATGAGCAGTACTAC.

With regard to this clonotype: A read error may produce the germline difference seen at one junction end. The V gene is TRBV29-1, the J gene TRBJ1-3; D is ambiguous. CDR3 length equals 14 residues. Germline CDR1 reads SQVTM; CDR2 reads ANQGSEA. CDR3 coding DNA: TGCAGCCTTGAGGTCCCCATTTCTGGAAACACCATATATTTT. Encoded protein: CSLEVPISGNTIYF.

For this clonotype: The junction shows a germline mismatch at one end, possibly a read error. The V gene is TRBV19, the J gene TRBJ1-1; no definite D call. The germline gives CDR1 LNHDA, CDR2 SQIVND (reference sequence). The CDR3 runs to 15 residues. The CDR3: CATPPDDQPLTDAFF. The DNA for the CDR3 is TGTGCCACCCCGCCCGACGACCAGCCGCTGACTGATGCTTTCTTT.

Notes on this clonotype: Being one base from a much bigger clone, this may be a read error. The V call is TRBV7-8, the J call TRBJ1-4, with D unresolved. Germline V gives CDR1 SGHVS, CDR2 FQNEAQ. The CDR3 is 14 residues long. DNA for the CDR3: TGTGCCAACAGCTTTACTGTTGCCAGTTTAAAACTGTTTTTT. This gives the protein CANSFTVASLKLFF.

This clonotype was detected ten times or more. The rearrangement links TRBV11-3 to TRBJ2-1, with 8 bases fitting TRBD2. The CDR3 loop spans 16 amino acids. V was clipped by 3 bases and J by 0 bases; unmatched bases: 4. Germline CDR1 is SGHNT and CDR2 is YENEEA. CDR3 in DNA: TGTGCCAGCAGCTTGGGCGGGGGGACCTCCTACAATGAGCAGTTCTTC. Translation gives CASSLGGGTSYNEQFF.

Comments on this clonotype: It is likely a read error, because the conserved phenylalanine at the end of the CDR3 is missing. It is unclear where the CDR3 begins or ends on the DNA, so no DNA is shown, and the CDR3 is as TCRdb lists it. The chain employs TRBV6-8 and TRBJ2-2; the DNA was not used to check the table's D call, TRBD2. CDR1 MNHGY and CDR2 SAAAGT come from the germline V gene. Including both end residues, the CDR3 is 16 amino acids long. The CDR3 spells CASRMVPGLETGELFL.

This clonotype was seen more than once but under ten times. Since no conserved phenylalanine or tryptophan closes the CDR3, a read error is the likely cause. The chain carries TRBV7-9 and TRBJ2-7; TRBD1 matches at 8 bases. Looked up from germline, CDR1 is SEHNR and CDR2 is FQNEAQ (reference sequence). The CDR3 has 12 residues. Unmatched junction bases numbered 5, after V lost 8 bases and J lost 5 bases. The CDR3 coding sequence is TGTGCCAGCGACGGACAGGGCAACGAGCAGTACTCC. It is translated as CASDGQGNEQYS.

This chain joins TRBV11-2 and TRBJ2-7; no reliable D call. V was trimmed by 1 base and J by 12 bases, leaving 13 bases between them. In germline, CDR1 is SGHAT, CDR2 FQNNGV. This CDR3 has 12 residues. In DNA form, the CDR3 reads TGTGCCAGCAGCTTAGGGACCTACGAACTGTACTTC. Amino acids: CASSLGTYELYF.

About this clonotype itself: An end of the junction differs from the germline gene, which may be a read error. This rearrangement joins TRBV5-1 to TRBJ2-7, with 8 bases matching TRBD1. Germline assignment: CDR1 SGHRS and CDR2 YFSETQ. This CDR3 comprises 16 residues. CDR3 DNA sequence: TGCGCCAGCGGCTTGGAGGGACAGGCTTCTTCCTATGAGCAGTACTTC. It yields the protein CASGLEGQASSYEQYF. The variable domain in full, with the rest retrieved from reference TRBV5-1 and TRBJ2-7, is KAGVTQTPRYLIKTRGQQVTLSCSPISGHRSVSWYQQTPGQGLQFLFEYFSETQRNKGNFPGRFSGRQFSNSRSEMNVSTLELGDSALYLCASGLEGQASSYEQYFGPGTRLTVT.

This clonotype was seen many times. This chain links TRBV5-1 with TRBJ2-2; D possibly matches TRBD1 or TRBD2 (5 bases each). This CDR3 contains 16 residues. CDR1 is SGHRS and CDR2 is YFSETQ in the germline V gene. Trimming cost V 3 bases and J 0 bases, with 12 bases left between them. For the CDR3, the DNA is TGCGCCAGCAGCTGGACCGGGACGTCGAACACCGGGGAGCTGTTTTTT. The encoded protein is CASSWTGTSNTGELFF.

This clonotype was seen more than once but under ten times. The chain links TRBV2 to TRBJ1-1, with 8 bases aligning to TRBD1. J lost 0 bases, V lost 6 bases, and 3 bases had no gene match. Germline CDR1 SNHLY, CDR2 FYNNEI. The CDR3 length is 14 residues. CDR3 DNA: TGTGCCAGCAGCAGGACAGGGCTGAACACTGAAGCTTTCTTT. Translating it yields CASSRTGLNTEAFF.

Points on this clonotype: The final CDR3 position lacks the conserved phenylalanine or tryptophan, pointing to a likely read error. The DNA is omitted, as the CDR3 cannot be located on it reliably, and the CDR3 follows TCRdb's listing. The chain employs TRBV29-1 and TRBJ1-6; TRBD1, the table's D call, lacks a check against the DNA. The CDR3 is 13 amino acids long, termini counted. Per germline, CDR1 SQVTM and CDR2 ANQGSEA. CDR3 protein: CSGARDRESPPHV.

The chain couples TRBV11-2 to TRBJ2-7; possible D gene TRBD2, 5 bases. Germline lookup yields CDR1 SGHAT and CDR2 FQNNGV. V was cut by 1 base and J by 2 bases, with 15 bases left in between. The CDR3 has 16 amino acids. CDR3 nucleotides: TGTGCCAGCAGCTTAGCGGGGTCGGGCTGGGCCTACGAGCAGTACTTC. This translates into CASSLAGSGWAYEQYF.

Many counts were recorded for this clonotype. Here the CDR3 reads CASSQGLTGPGYEQYF. The CDR3 nucleotides are TGTGCCAGCAGCCAGGGACTCACAGGGCCAGGTTACGAGCAGTACTTC. J is TRBJ2-7 and V is TRBV4-2; D may match TRBD1 or TRBD2 (6 bases each). V lost 3 bases to trimming and J lost 4 bases, with 19 bases between them. The CDR3 covers 16 residues. CDR1 and CDR2 (germline): LGHNA, YNFKEQ.

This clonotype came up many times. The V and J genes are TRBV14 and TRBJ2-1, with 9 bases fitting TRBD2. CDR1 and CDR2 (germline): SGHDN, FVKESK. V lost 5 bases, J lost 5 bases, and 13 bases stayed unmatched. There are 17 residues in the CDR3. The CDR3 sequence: CASSSTRNLAGNNEQFF. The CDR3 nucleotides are TGTGCCAGCAGCTCGACACGGAATCTAGCGGGGAACAATGAGCAGTTCTTC.

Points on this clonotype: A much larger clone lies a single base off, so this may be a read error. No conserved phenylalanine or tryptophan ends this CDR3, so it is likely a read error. The chain's CDR3 is CSAPPLVRGTDTQYC. The CDR3 nucleotides are TGCAGTGCTCCCCCCCTCGTTAGGGGCACAGATACGCAGTATTGT. The chain employs TRBV20-1 and TRBJ2-3, with D uncertain. Trimming removed 5 bases at V and 1 base at J, with 16 bases between. This CDR3 is 15 amino acids long. Per germline, CDR1 DFQATT and CDR2 SNEGSKA (reference sequence).

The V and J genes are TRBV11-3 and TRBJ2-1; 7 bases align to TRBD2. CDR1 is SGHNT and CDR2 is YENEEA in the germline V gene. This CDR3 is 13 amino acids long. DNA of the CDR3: TGTATCAGCAGCTCGAGGTGGGAGGGTGAGCAGTTCTTC. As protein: CISSSRWEGEQFF.

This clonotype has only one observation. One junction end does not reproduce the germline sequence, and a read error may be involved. The CDR3 DNA is TGCAGCGTTGAAGGTTTGCCAGGGAAGACCTACAAGCAGTATTTC. Translated: CSVEGLPGKTYKQYF. The V gene is TRBV29-1, the J gene TRBJ2-7; the D gene is possibly TRBD1 (5 bases). The CDR3 contains 15 residues. Per the germline V gene, CDR1 is SQVTM and CDR2 is ANQGSEA.

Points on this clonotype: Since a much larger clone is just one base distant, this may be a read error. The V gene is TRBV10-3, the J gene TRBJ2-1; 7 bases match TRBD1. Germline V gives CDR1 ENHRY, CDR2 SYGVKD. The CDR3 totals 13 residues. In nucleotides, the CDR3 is TGTGCCGCGGCGGCAACAGGGGCGGGTGAGCAGCTCTTC. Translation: CAAAATGAGEQLF.